The clone carrying this T cell receptor (beta chain) appeared a few times. Its antigen is still unknown. The source of the sample is a study of blood T cells in healthy people across ages. General observations from the study: Diversity estimates from one million T cells were considered underestimates. TCR beta diversity was tightly associated with the proportion of naive T cells.

Per germline, CDR1 DFQATT and CDR2 SNEGSKA (reference sequence). The CDR3 consists of 15 residues. V was clipped by 6 bases and J by 1 base, with 17 bases between them. Using a J-beta primer mix together with a sample-barcoded 5' primer, a second PCR was run for about 6 to 12 cycles. One entry per CDR3 protein results from TCRdb running MiXCR on the 5' RACE reads. The sample consists of roughly 2 million distinct CDR3 sequences, 40% to 55% of them appearing once. The rearrangement links TRBV20-1 to TRBJ2-3; perhaps TRBD2 as D (7 bases). The sample consisted of blood. The receptor was derived from a woman aged 40-49 years in good health. DNA of the CDR3: TGCAGTGCGGGCCGGGGGGCGGCCGGCACAGATACGCAGTATTTT. Residues: CSAGRGAAGTDTQYF.